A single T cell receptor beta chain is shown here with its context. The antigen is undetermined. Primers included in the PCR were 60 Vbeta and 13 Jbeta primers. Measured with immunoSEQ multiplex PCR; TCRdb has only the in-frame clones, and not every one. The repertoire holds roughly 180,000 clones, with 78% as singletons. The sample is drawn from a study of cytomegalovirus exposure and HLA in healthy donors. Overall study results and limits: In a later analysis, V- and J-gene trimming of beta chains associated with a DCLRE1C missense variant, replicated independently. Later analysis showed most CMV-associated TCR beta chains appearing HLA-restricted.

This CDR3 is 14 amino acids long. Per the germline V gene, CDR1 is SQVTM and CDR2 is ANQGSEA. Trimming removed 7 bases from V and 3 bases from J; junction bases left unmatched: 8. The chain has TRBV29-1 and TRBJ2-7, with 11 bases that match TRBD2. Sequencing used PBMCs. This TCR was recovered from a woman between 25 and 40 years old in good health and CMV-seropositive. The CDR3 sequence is CSATLAGAIYEQYF. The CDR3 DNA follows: TGCAGCGCAACACTAGCGGGAGCGATCTACGAGCAGTACTTC.